These T cell receptor beta chains were read from a single sample in a study of T cell responses to AZD1222 COVID-19 vaccine. TCRdb keeps only in-frame clones here, not all; method: immunoSEQ multiplex PCR. The repertoire includes roughly 100,000 clones, about 90% of them detected once, and under 5.5% sits in the top ten. Sample: peripheral blood, taken on day 0 of AZD1222 vaccination. All receptors derive from an adult in good health. Both conserved end residues are part of each CDR3. Each record gives: D gene, CDR3 length, clone size, J gene, V gene, CDR3 DNA, CDR3 protein. D genes are given only for firm matches. Clone size is not always given. Where it is, it says once, few, many or a class for expanded clones.

>NA|15|NA|TRBJ1-4|TRBV6-5
TGTGCCAGCAGTTACGGGGGGTCGGGGAATGAAAAACTGTTTTTT
CASSYGGSGNEKLFF
>NA|15|once|TRBJ1-4|TRBV5-1
TGCGCCAGCAGCCCGCAACCGGACAGAAGTGAAAAACTGTTTTTT
CASSPQPDRSEKLFF
>NA|14|NA|TRBJ2-7|TRBV5-1
TGCGCCAGCAGCTTCGGGGCCTCAGACTACGAGCAGTACTTC
CASSFGASDYEQYF
>NA|11|NA|TRBJ1-1|TRBV12-3/TRBV12-4
TGTGCCAGCAGTTTAGGAACTGAAGCTTTCTTT
CASSLGTEAFF
>NA|14|NA|TRBJ1-2|TRBV10-3
TGTGCCACCAGTCGAGGAACAGAGAACTATGGCTACACCTTC
CATSRGTENYGYTF
>NA|11|NA|TRBJ2-7|TRBV3-1/TRBV3-2
TGTGCCAGCACAGGAGCCGGCGGGCAGTACTTC
CASTGAGGQYF
>NA|15|NA|TRBJ1-1|TRBV28
TGTGCCAGCAGTTTACCCGGTGTGAAGAACACTGAAGCTTTCTTT
CASSLPGVKNTEAFF
>NA|15|NA|TRBJ2-1|TRBV11-3
TGTGCCAGCAGCTTTTTCGGGGGCCCCTACAATGAGCAGTTCTTC
CASSFFGGPYNEQFF
>TRBD1|19|NA|TRBJ2-6|TRBV7-6
TGTGCCAGCAGCTTAGTCCCGACAGGGGGCTCCCCTGGGGCCAACGTCCTGACTTTC
CASSLVPTGGSPGANVLTF
>NA|13|once|TRBJ1-5|TRBV27
TGTGCCAGCAGTCCACCGGAGGGTCAGCCCCAGCATTTT
CASSPPEGQPQHF
>NA|15|NA|TRBJ1-6|TRBV3-1/TRBV3-2
TGTGCCAGCAGCCCCACGGGGGGTCCGAATTCACCCCTCCACTTT
CASSPTGGPNSPLHF
>TRBD2|15|NA|TRBJ2-1|TRBV19
TGTGCCAGTTCCTTAACTAGCGGGTGGGGTAATGAGCAGTTCTTC
CASSLTSGWGNEQFF
>TRBD1|13|NA|TRBJ1-4|TRBV2
TGTGCCAGCAGCTTGGACAGGGATGAAAAACTGTTTTTT
CASSLDRDEKLFF
>TRBD1|15|few|TRBJ2-7|TRBV9
TGTGCCAGCAGCATACACAGGGGGGATAGTTACGAGCAGTACTTC
CASSIHRGDSYEQYF
>TRBD1|14|NA|TRBJ1-6|TRBV11-3
TGTGCCAGCAGCCAGGGGGGGGTCAATTCACCCCTCCACTTT
CASSQGGVNSPLHF
>NA|15|NA|TRBJ1-1|TRBV18
TGTGCCAGCTCAGACAGGACGGTCATGAACACTGAAGCTTTCTTT
CASSDRTVMNTEAFF
>NA|14|once|TRBJ1-3|TRBV3-1/TRBV3-2
TGTGCCAGCAGCCAAGCAGGCGCTGGAAACACCATATATTTT
CASSQAGAGNTIYF
>TRBD1|16|NA|TRBJ2-1|TRBV4-2
TGTGCCAGCAGCCAACCCGACAGGGAATCCTACAATGAGCAGTTCTTC
CASSQPDRESYNEQFF
>NA|12|NA|TRBJ1-4|TRBV27
TGTGCCAGCAGTTTATTTGGAGGGAAACTGTTTTTT
CASSLFGGKLFF
>NA|12|NA|TRBJ2-1|TRBV5-1
TGCGCCAGCATCTCGAGGGTGAATGAGCAGTTCTTC
CASISRVNEQFF
>NA|15|few|TRBJ2-5|TRBV3-1/TRBV3-2
TGTGCCAGCAGCCAGTGGGCCCGAACCCAAGAGACCCAGTACTTC
CASSQWARTQETQYF
>NA|16|NA|TRBJ2-3|TRBV15
TGTGCCACCAGCAGAGAGAGTCCGGGGACTCAGACCCCGCAGTATTTT
CATSRESPGTQTPQYF
>NA|15|NA|TRBJ2-7|TRBV5-1
TGCGCCAGCAGCTTAATCGGGGCCGGGAATTACGAGCAGTACTTC
CASSLIGAGNYEQYF
>NA|13|NA|TRBJ1-2|TRBV7-3
TGTGCCAGCAGCCCGGGGGCTAACTATGGCTACACCTTC
CASSPGANYGYTF
>NA|17|NA|TRBJ1-6|TRBV3-1/TRBV3-2
TGTGCCAGCAGCCAAGATAACAGATTGTTTTATAATTCACCCCTCCACTTT
CASSQDNRLFYNSPLHF
>NA|15|once|TRBJ1-6|TRBV5-6
TGTGCCAGCAACCGGTACGGCTCCTATAATTCACCCCTCCACTTT
CASNRYGSYNSPLHF
>TRBD1|16|NA|TRBJ1-6|TRBV6-5
TGTGCCAGCAGTTACGAACCCCGACAGGGTGGATCACCCCTCCACTTT
CASSYEPRQGGSPLHF
>TRBD1|13|NA|TRBJ1-1|TRBV28
TGTGCCAGCAGTTTCTCAGGGGGGACTGAAGCTTTCTTT
CASSFSGGTEAFF
>TRBD2|15|NA|TRBJ2-3|TRBV28
TGTGCTATGGGGCGGGGGGGCCGAAACACAGATACGCAGTATTTT
CAMGRGGRNTDTQYF
>NA|14|NA|TRBJ2-7|TRBV6-5
TGTGCCAGCAGTTACCGGACTATCACCTACGAGCAGTACTTC
CASSYRTITYEQYF
>TRBD1|18|NA|TRBJ1-1|TRBV10-1
TGCGCCAGCAGTGAGTCGATGGGGACAGGGCGGGGAGTATATGAAGCTTTCTTT
CASSESMGTGRGVYEAFF
>TRBD1|15|NA|TRBJ2-5|TRBV6-5
TGTGCCAGCAGCTACCTCAGGGGGTCGGGGGAGACCCAGTACTTC
CASSYLRGSGETQYF
>NA|13|NA|TRBJ1-1|TRBV29-1
TGCAGCGTTTCTACAGGGATGAACACTGAAGCTTTCTTT
CSVSTGMNTEAFF
>TRBD1|16|NA|TRBJ1-3|TRBV3-1/TRBV3-2
TGTGCCAGCAGCCAAGAAGGGGACAGCTCTGGAAACACCATATATTTT
CASSQEGDSSGNTIYF
>NA|13|NA|TRBJ2-7|TRBV12-3/TRBV12-4
TGTGCCAGCAGTTTAGCCGTCTCCTACGAGCAGTACTTC
CASSLAVSYEQYF